This T cell receptor beta chain was sequenced in a study of T cells in Graves' hyperthyroidism and ophthalmopathy. Study-wide context: Pretreatment peripheral blood was obtained at initial diagnosis. Overall study findings and caveats: The authors' 13 V-J model separated ophthalmopathy from stable hyperthyroidism. Most clonotypes that expanded in the thyroid above 0.001 also showed up in blood.

Looked up from germline, CDR1 is SGHVS and CDR2 is FNYEAQ. The CDR3 loop spans 16 amino acids. Trimming pared 6 bases from V and 2 bases from J, leaving 17 bases between. There were TCR beta CDR3 regions amplified from RNA transcripts. HTBI primers were the set used in a first-round RT-PCR of the TCR CDR3. TCRdb ran MiXCR on the multiplex PCR reads and lists one entry per CDR3 protein. The profile shows some 350,000 distinct CDR3 sequences, around 25% of them singletons. Ten or more counts support this clonotype. The antigen remains unidentified. Diagnosis relied on clinical symptoms, serum thyroxine and TRAb, thyroid ultrasound and orbital computed tomography.

V and J are TRBV7-6 and TRBJ2-1, with a possible D match to TRBD2 (5 bases). The sequence was collected from a man aged 50 to 60 with Graves' hyperthyroidism. Source material: blood. CDR3 loop: CASRLSPSEAYNEQFF. The CDR3 nucleotides are TGTGCCAGCAGGCTCAGTCCCTCGGAGGCCTACAATGAGCAGTTCTTC.